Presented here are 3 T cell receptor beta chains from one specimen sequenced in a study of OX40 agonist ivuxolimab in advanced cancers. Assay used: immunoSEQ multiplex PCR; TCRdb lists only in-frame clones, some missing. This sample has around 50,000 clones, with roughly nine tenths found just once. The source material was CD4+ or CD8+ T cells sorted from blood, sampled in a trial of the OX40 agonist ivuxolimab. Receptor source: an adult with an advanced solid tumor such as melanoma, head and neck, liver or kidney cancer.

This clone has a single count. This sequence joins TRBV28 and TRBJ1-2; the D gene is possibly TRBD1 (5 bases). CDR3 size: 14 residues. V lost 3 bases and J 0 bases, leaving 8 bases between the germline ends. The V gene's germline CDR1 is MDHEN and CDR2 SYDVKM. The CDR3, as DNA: TGTGCCAGCAGTTTGGGGGGGACTAACTATGGCTACACCTTC. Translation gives CASSLGGTNYGYTF.

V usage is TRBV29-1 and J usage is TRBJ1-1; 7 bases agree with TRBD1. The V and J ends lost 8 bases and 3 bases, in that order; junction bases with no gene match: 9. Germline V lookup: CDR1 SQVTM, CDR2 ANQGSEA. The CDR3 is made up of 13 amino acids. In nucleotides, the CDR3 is TGCAGCATACTAGGGGGCATCTACACTGAAGCTTTCTTT. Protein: CSILGGIYTEAFF.

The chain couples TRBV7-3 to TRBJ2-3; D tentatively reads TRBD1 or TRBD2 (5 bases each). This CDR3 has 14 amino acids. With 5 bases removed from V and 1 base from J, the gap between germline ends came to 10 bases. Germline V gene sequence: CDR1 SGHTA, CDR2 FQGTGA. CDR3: CASSPGRGTDTQYF. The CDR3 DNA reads TGTGCCAGCAGCCCGGGGCGAGGCACAGATACGCAGTATTTT.